The entry below gives a single TCR beta chain sequence along with its context. The source of the sample is a study of T cells after yellow fever vaccination. V was trimmed by 4 bases and J by 2 bases, leaving 12 bases between them. This CDR3 contains 14 residues. TCRdb reanalysed the 5' RACE reads using MiXCR and keeps one entry per CDR3 protein. This sample has 400,000 or so distinct CDR3 sequences, with roughly 11% found just once. This sequence was found in a man aged 18-30 years who received the YFV17D yellow fever vaccine. The specimen was PBMCs, collected on the day of the first yellow fever vaccination. This chain uses TRBV12-3 or TRBV12-4 with TRBJ2-7, with D perhaps TRBD1 (5 bases). CDR3 bases: TGTGCCAGCAGTTGGGCCAGGGCGACCTACGAGCAGTACTTC. Translating gives CASSWARATYEQYF.